This T cell receptor beta chain was sequenced during a study of blood T cell repertoires in COVID-19. Study in general: Samples came from the United States, Italy and Spain, spanning acute and convalescent COVID-19. T cells, B-cell-depleted T cells, or PBMCs provided the cDNA or gDNA that served as material.

This CDR3 contains 16 residues. This clone occurred once. In the study's own analysis: Estimation of nucleated cell counts was performed using reference gene primer amplification. Data came from immunoSEQ multiplex PCR; TCRdb stores just in-frame clones and leaves some out. V and J calls and clone size are copied from that table; D and trimming were computed from the DNA. Of more than 95,000 clones in the sample, 85% to 90% were seen once. V and J are TRBV21-1 and TRBJ1-6; the DNA was not compared with TRBD1, the D call given in the table. TRBV21-1 is a pseudogene segment. Input material: peripheral blood. The clonotype originates from a human donor in a cohort sampled during active COVID-19. In DNA form, the CDR3 reads TGTGCCAGCAGGACGACGGGACAGGGAGTAGGTTCACCCCTCCACTTT. Residues: CASRTTGQGVGSPLHF.